These 8 T cell receptor beta chains originate from one sample sequenced in a study of cytomegalovirus exposure and HLA in healthy donors. PCR primers comprised 60 Vbeta and 13 Jbeta primers. Generated by immunoSEQ multiplex PCR, the TCRdb table keeps only in-frame clones and is missing some. The sample lists 150,000 to 200,000 clones; more than 60% were seen once. The sample was PBMCs. These receptors were obtained from a male donor in good health and CMV-seronegative.

The chain has TRBV27 and TRBJ2-2; 9 bases are shared with TRBD1. J lost 3 bases, V lost 6 bases, and 5 bases had no gene match. Germline V gene sequence: CDR1 MNHEY, CDR2 SMNVEV (reference sequence). This CDR3 comprises 15 residues. In DNA form, the CDR3 reads TGTGCCAGCAGCCGGGACAGGGATTACACCGGGGAGCTGTTTTTT. This gives the protein CASSRDRDYTGELFF.

The chain couples TRBV6-6 to TRBJ1-1, with D hard to call. Trimming removed 2 bases at V and 3 bases at J, with 10 bases between. This CDR3 spans 14 amino acids. Germline values: CDR1 MNHNY, CDR2 SVGAGI (reference sequence). CDR3: CASSYQKADTEAFF. CDR3 bases: TGTGCCAGCAGTTACCAAAAGGCGGACACTGAAGCTTTCTTT.

The genes are TRBV6-5 and TRBJ1-2, with D unresolved. With 2 bases removed from V and 4 bases from J, the gap between germline ends came to 8 bases. Germline loops: CDR1 MNHEY, CDR2 SVGAGI. The CDR3 has 13 amino acids. The CDR3 spells CASSYKAGYGYTF. CDR3 bases: TGTGCCAGCAGTTACAAGGCAGGCTATGGCTACACCTTC.

The J gene is TRBJ1-5, the V gene TRBV19; D is unclear. Germline CDR1 LNHDA, CDR2 SQIVND (reference sequence). CDR3 length: 10 amino acids. Trimming removed 9 bases from V and 3 bases from J, with 3 bases in between. CDR3 protein: CASNNQPQHF. The CDR3, as DNA: TGTGCCAGCAACAATCAGCCCCAGCATTTT.

V gene TRBV20-1 combines with J gene TRBJ2-7; tentatively, D is TRBD2 (6 bases). Trimming removed 5 bases at V and 4 bases at J, with 9 bases between. This CDR3 is 11 amino acids long. Germline CDR1 and CDR2: DFQATT and SNEGSKA (reference sequence). CDR3 nucleotides: TGCAGTGCTGATCGGGAGTACGAGCAGTACTTC. The encoded protein is CSADREYEQYF.

This chain uses TRBV10-3 with TRBJ2-7; 9 bases line up with TRBD1. CDR1 and CDR2 from the germline V gene are ENHRY and SYGVKD. The CDR3 consists of 13 residues. V lost 6 bases, J lost 6 bases, and 6 bases stayed unmatched. CDR3 residues: CAISYRTGAEQYF. The DNA of the CDR3 is TGTGCCATCAGCTACCGGACAGGGGCCGAGCAGTACTTC.

For the CDR3, the DNA is TGTGCCAGCAGTTACTCGTACCAGGTAAACACTGAAGCTTTCTTT. Translation gives CASSYSYQVNTEAFF. The chain recombines TRBV6-5 with TRBJ1-1; no firm D call. In germline, CDR1 is MNHEY, CDR2 SVGAGI. Trimming pared 0 bases from V and 2 bases from J, leaving 10 bases between. The CDR3 runs to 15 residues.

The chain carries TRBV28 and TRBJ2-7; D is perhaps TRBD1 (5 bases). CDR1 is MDHEN, CDR2 SYDVKM, per germline. The CDR3 consists of 14 residues. Deletions cut 6 bases from V and 0 bases from J, with 12 bases between. The CDR3 DNA reads TGTGCCAGCAGCACCGACGGACACTCCTACGAGCAGTACTTC. This encodes CASSTDGHSYEQYF.